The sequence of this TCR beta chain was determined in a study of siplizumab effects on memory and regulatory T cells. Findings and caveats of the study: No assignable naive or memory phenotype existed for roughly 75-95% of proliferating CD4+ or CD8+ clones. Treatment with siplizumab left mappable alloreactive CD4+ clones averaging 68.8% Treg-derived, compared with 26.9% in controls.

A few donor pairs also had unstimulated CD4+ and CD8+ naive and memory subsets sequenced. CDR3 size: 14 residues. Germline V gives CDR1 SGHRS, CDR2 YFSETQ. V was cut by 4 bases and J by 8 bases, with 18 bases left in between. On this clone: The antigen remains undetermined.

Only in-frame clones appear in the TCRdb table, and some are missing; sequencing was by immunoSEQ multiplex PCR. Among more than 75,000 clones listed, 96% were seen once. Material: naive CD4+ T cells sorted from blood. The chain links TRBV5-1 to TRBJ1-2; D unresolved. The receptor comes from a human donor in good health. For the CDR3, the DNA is TGCGCCAGCAGCCCCTATTCGCAGGTTTCGGGCTACACCTTC. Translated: CASSPYSQVSGYTF.